Listed here is a single TCR beta chain. Its antigen is still unknown. TCRdb's copy holds only in-frame clones and misses some; the assay was immunoSEQ multiplex PCR. The table lists about 150,000 clones, 80% to 95% of them singletons. This sample was taken from a study of T cell responses to AZD1222 COVID-19 vaccine. Background on the study: Second doses were pooled across both intervals (about 4 or about 12 weeks). Whole-study findings and limits: AZD1222 recipients seropositive at baseline numbered only 5 to 7. When two AZD1222 doses had been given, Spike-specific TCR breadth and depth rose. Regions 160-218 and 743-854 dominated among vaccine-associated CD4 TCRs spanning spike.

The CDR3 loop spans 14 amino acids. V lost 3 bases and J lost 9; bases outside the gene matches: 8. From germline, CDR1 is LNHDA and CDR2 SQIVND (reference sequence). The chain joins TRBV19 to TRBJ2-1; TRBD2 matches 7 bases. This receptor was identified in an adult in good health. The sample was peripheral blood, taken on day 0 of AZD1222 vaccination. DNA of the CDR3: TGTGCCAGTAGTATTTCCAGCGGGATTCTTGAGCAGTTCTTC. This encodes CASSISSGILEQFF. The full variable domain, rest sourced from reference TRBV19 and TRBJ2-1, is DGGITQSPKYLFRKEGQNVTLSCEQNLNHDAMYWYRQDPGQGLRLIYYSQIVNDFQKGDIAEGYSVSREKKESFPLTVTSAQKNPTAFYLCASSISSGILEQFFGPGTRLTVL.